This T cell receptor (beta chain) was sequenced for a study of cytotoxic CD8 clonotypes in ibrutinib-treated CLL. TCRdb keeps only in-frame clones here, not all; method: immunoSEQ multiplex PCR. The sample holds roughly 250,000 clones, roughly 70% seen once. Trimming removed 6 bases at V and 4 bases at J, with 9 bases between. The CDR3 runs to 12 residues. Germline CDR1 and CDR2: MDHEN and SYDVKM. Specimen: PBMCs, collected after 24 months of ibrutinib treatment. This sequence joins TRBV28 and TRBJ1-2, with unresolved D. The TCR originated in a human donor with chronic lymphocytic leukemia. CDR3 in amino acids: CASSVGSYGYTF. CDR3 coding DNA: TGTGCCAGCAGCGTGGGGTCCTATGGCTACACCTTC.